A single sample gave rise to the 10 T cell receptor beta chains below, sequenced in a study of cytomegalovirus exposure and HLA in healthy donors. Primers included in the PCR were 60 Vbeta and 13 Jbeta primers. Clones were read by immunoSEQ multiplex PCR, and TCRdb kept only the in-frame ones, dropping some. Among under 200,000 clones listed, 70% to 80% were seen once. Sequencing was done on a sample of PBMCs. These receptors came from a man between 25 and 39 years old in good health and CMV-seronegative.

This chain's CDR3 is CASSSSGIIRGEKLFF. Here the CDR3 DNA reads TGTGCCAGCAGTAGTTCGGGAATCATTCGGGGTGAAAAACTGTTTTTT. V is TRBV28 and J is TRBJ1-4; D call uncertain. Germline V gene lookup returns CDR1 MDHEN and CDR2 SYDVKM. Deletions cut 5 bases from V and 7 bases from J, with 20 bases between. The CDR3 covers 16 residues.

The rearrangement joins TRBV29-1 to TRBJ1-5, with TRBD1 identical over 8 bases. After removal of 6 bases from V and 6 bases from J, the junction contained 4 bases not matched to a gene. The CDR3 extends over 12 amino acids. Germline V gene data show CDR1 as SQVTM and CDR2 as ANQGSEA. The CDR3 sequence is CSVQGAGQPQHF. DNA for the CDR3: TGCAGCGTCCAGGGGGCAGGTCAGCCCCAGCATTTT.

V gene TRBV30 combines with J gene TRBJ1-5; D ambiguous. This CDR3 contains 14 residues. Germline values: CDR1 GTSNPN, CDR2 SVGIG (reference sequence). V gave up 1 base and J gave up 3 bases, with 10 bases separating them. The CDR3 is CAWSGRQYNQPQHF. DNA for the CDR3: TGTGCCTGGAGTGGGAGGCAGTACAATCAGCCCCAGCATTTT. The full variable domain, completed using reference TRBV30 and TRBJ1-5, is SQTIHQWPATLVQPVGSPLSLECTVEGTSNPNLYWYRQAAGRGLQLLFYSVGIGQISSEVPQNLSASRPQDRQFILSSKKLLLSDSGFYLCAWSGRQYNQPQHFGDGTRLSIL.

V and J are TRBV9 and TRBJ2-7; TRBD1 matches 9 bases. The germline V gene has CDR1 SGDLS and CDR2 YYNGEE. The trim removed 0 bases at V and 3 bases at J, leaving 4 bases unmatched. This CDR3 is 15 amino acids long. The CDR3 sequence: CASSVGGQGGYEQYF. The CDR3 nucleotides are TGTGCCAGCAGCGTAGGGGGACAGGGAGGCTACGAGCAGTACTTC.

This clone appeared a few times. This chain connects TRBV30 to TRBJ1-1; D unresolved. Germline CDR1 GTSNPN, CDR2 SVGIG (reference sequence). V gave up 1 base and J gave up 0 bases, with 6 bases separating them. The CDR3 is 13 residues long. The CDR3 reads CAWSDEVNTEAFF. The CDR3 DNA is TGTGCCTGGAGTGACGAGGTGAACACTGAAGCTTTCTTT. Full variable domain (outside the CDR3, taken from reference TRBV30 and TRBJ1-1): SQTIHQWPATLVQPVGSPLSLECTVEGTSNPNLYWYRQAAGRGLQLLFYSVGIGQISSEVPQNLSASRPQDRQFILSSKKLLLSDSGFYLCAWSDEVNTEAFFGQGTRLTVV.

The V call is TRBV18, the J call TRBJ2-4, with D tentatively TRBD2 (7 bases). V gave up 7 bases and J gave up 9 bases, with 19 bases separating them. This CDR3 contains 14 residues. Germline lookup yields CDR1 KGHSH and CDR2 LQKENI. CDR3 residues: CASYAQEGGVIQYF. DNA for the CDR3: TGTGCCAGCTACGCCCAGGAGGGGGGGGTCATTCAGTACTTC.

The CDR3 here is CASSFIQGAGETQYF. The CDR3 DNA is TGTGCCAGCAGCTTTATTCAGGGGGCTGGGGAGACCCAGTACTTC. The chain uses TRBV7-9 and TRBJ2-5; TRBD1 matches at 8 bases. Germline CDR1 is SEHNR and CDR2 is FQNEAQ (reference sequence). The CDR3 has 15 residues. The V segment lost 3 bases and the J segment 5 bases; nucleotides outside the gene matches: 8.

The V gene is TRBV6-4, the J gene TRBJ1-6; 9 bases fit TRBD1. V shed 2 bases, J shed 7 bases, and the junction held 0 bases outside the gene matches. CDR1 is MRHNA and CDR2 is SNTAGT in the germline V gene. This CDR3 is built from 14 residues. CDR3 residues: CASSDTGGNSPLHF. Here the CDR3 DNA reads TGTGCCAGCAGTGACACAGGGGGCAATTCACCCCTCCACTTT.

This clone was observed once. V is TRBV27 and J is TRBJ2-7; D is ambiguous. Trimming removed 9 bases from V and 0 bases from J, with 12 bases in between. Germline V CDR1 and CDR2: MNHEY, SMNVEV (reference sequence). The CDR3 extends over 13 amino acids. The CDR3 here is CASWPSLSYEQYF. The CDR3 DNA sequence: TGTGCCAGTTGGCCCTCCCTCTCCTACGAGCAGTACTTC.

In DNA form, the CDR3 reads TGTGCCAGCAGCTTCCGGTCCGGGGATGAGCAGTTCTTC. Amino acids: CASSFRSGDEQFF. The chain employs TRBV5-4 and TRBJ2-1, with a weak D call TRBD2 (5 bases). The V gene's germline CDR1 is SGHNT and CDR2 YYREEE (reference sequence). The CDR3 totals 13 residues. V lost 2 bases and J lost 8, with 11 bases in between.